One and the same sample provided the 8 T cell receptor beta chains below, sequenced in a study of blood T cell repertoires in COVID-19. Some clones are missing from TCRdb's copy, which holds only in-frame ones; the method was immunoSEQ multiplex PCR. The repertoire has about 270,000 clones, approximately 90% of them found once; the top ten carry 4.1%. The sample taken for sequencing was PBMCs or T cells enriched from blood (not recorded which). The receptors derive from a young woman with acute COVID-19.

The rearrangement joins TRBV20-1 to TRBJ1-1, with D unresolved. Germline loops: CDR1 DFQATT, CDR2 SNEGSKA (reference sequence). The CDR3 is 12 amino acids. V lost 3 bases, J lost 8 bases, and 13 bases lay in between. This CDR3 is CSASQISAEAFF. DNA of the CDR3: TGCAGTGCTAGTCAGATCAGTGCCGAAGCTTTCTTT.

The chain links TRBV10-3 to TRBJ2-7, with 11 bases fitting TRBD2. The CDR3 sequence is 13 residues long. The germline V gene has CDR1 ENHRY and CDR2 SYGVKD. Losses at the gene ends were 6 bases for V and 5 bases for J; bases not matched to a gene: 3. The CDR3 is CAIRLAGENEQYF. The DNA of the CDR3 is TGTGCCATCAGACTAGCGGGAGAAAACGAGCAGTACTTC.

V gene TRBV29-1 combines with J gene TRBJ1-1; D unclear. The CDR3 runs 10 residues. V lost 7 bases to trimming and J lost 1 base, with 4 bases between them. CDR1 is SQVTM, CDR2 ANQGSEA, per germline. CDR3 DNA sequence: TGCAGCGCCCAGAACACTGAAGCTTTCTTT. Its protein is CSAQNTEAFF.

The chain combines TRBV7-2 with TRBJ2-7, with TRBD2 identical over 7 bases. V was clipped by 1 base and J by 3 bases; unmatched bases: 6. This CDR3 spans 15 amino acids. CDR1 SGHTA and CDR2 FQGNSA come from the germline V gene. Written as DNA, the CDR3 is TGTGCCAGCAGCTTAGTAGCGGGTTGGGGCTACGAGCAGTACTTC. Amino acid sequence: CASSLVAGWGYEQYF.

Turning to this clone: Germline and junction disagree at one end, which may indicate a read error. V usage is TRBV28 and J usage is TRBJ2-7, with unresolved D. Per germline, CDR1 MDHEN and CDR2 SYDVKM. The CDR3 is 10 residues long. The CDR3 region is CASSSLVPYF. The CDR3, as DNA: TGTGCCAGCAGTTCGCTGGTTCCGTACTTT.

The V and J genes are TRBV30 and TRBJ2-7; D possibly corresponds to TRBD1 (6 bases). The CDR3 is 14 residues long. Between the trimmed V and J ends, which lost 0 bases and 3 bases, there was a span of 12 bases. Germline loops: CDR1 GTSNPN, CDR2 SVGIG (reference sequence). CDR3 protein: CAWSVRGGLYEQYF. DNA for the CDR3: TGTGCCTGGAGTGTACGTGGGGGCCTCTACGAGCAGTACTTC.

The chain couples TRBV10-3 to TRBJ2-7; D possibly corresponds to TRBD2 (6 bases). Germline lookup yields CDR1 ENHRY and CDR2 SYGVKD. V gave up 0 bases and J gave up 0 bases, with 12 bases separating them. CDR3 length: 16 amino acids. This CDR3 is CAISESISGDSYEQYF. The CDR3, as DNA: TGTGCCATCAGTGAGTCGATTAGCGGAGACTCCTACGAGCAGTACTTC.

The chain recombines TRBV4-2 with TRBJ1-5; no reliable D call. Trimming left V 0 bases short and J 4 bases short, with 10 bases between. Germline assignment: CDR1 LGHNA and CDR2 YNFKEQ. This CDR3 is built from 15 residues. The CDR3 DNA follows: TGTGCCAGCAGCCAAGATCTAGGAGGGAATCAGCCCCAGCATTTT. It yields the protein CASSQDLGGNQPQHF.